Presented here are 15 T cell receptor beta chains from one specimen sequenced in a study of T cell responses to AZD1222 COVID-19 vaccine. Generated by immunoSEQ multiplex PCR, the TCRdb table keeps only in-frame clones and is missing some. The sample holds some 170,000 clones, roughly 92% seen once. Sequencing used peripheral blood, obtained 28 days after the second AZD1222 dose. These receptors all come from an adult who received the AZD1222 COVID-19 vaccine.

This clone showed up just once. The chain recombines TRBV29-1 with TRBJ1-2; 8 nucleotides agree with TRBD1. This CDR3 has 13 amino acids. J gave up 4 bases and V 3 bases, and 4 bases lay outside the gene matches. CDR1 and CDR2 (germline): SQVTM, ANQGSEA. CDR3 bases: TGCAGCGTTGAGGCAGGGGGCGGCTATGGCTACACCTTC. It yields the protein CSVEAGGGYGYTF.

This chain joins TRBV30 and TRBJ1-2, with a possible D match to TRBD1 (5 bases). The CDR3 covers 10 residues. The V end was cut by 5 bases, the J end by 5 bases, with 6 bases between. Germline V gene data show CDR1 as GTSNPN and CDR2 as SVGIG (reference sequence). CDR3 residues: CAWDSYGYTF. For the CDR3, the DNA is TGTGCCTGGGACAGTTATGGCTACACCTTC.

The sample holds one count of this clone. The rearrangement joins TRBV21-1 to TRBJ2-2; the table's D call, TRBD2, has no DNA check behind it. TRBV21-1 is labeled a pseudogene. The CDR3 is made up of 16 amino acids. CDR3 protein: CASSGPSGRSGGELFF. CDR3 coding DNA: TGTGCCAGCAGCGGTCCTAGCGGGAGGTCGGGCGGGGAGCTGTTTTTT.

This clone showed up just once. V is TRBV30 and J is TRBJ1-1; D possibly corresponds to TRBD1 (5 bases). Germline V gene lookup returns CDR1 GTSNPN and CDR2 SVGIG (reference sequence). The V end was cut by 0 bases, the J end by 3 bases, with 11 bases between. The CDR3 consists of 14 residues. The CDR3 DNA reads as TGTGCCTGGAGTGTACTGGGGGGTTACACTGAAGCTTTCTTT. This codes for CAWSVLGGYTEAFF. The full variable domain, its missing parts supplied by reference TRBV30 and TRBJ1-1, is SQTIHQWPATLVQPVGSPLSLECTVEGTSNPNLYWYRQAAGRGLQLLFYSVGIGQISSEVPQNLSASRPQDRQFILSSKKLLLSDSGFYLCAWSVLGGYTEAFFGQGTRLTVV.

The genes are TRBV10-3 and TRBJ1-3, with 7 bases aligning to TRBD1. CDR1 is ENHRY and CDR2 is SYGVKD in the germline V gene. This CDR3 comprises 12 residues. With 5 bases clipped from V and 8 bases from J, the junction kept 3 bases outside the gene matches. The DNA for the CDR3 is TGTGCCATCAGTTCAGGGGGGGACACCATATATTTT. Encoded protein: CAISSGGDTIYF.

J is TRBJ1-2 and V is TRBV28; D possibly corresponds to TRBD1 (5 bases). Germline-derived CDR1 and CDR2 are MDHEN and SYDVKM. The CDR3 contains 14 residues. Trimming took 6 bases from V and 2 from J, leaving 13 bases between them. The CDR3 coding sequence is TGTGCCAGCAGATCAGGGAGCGCCAACTATGGCTACACCTTC. Its protein is CASRSGSANYGYTF.

This clone has a single count. The V gene is TRBV10-3, the J gene TRBJ1-2; D not certain. Germline V gene sequence: CDR1 ENHRY, CDR2 SYGVKD. Trimming pared 7 bases from V and 2 bases from J, leaving 11 bases between. The CDR3 is made up of 13 amino acids. This CDR3 reads CAITELGNYGYTF. In DNA form, the CDR3 reads TGTGCCATCACAGAGTTGGGGAACTATGGCTACACCTTC.

The chain links TRBV13 to TRBJ1-1; D unresolved. Germline V CDR1 and CDR2: PRHDT, FYEKMQ (reference sequence). The V and J ends lost 2 bases and 2 bases respectively, with 6 bases between them. The CDR3 has 13 amino acids. The CDR3 spells CASSLRANTEAFF. Here the CDR3 DNA reads TGTGCCAGCAGCTTACGGGCTAACACTGAAGCTTTCTTT.

The V and J genes are TRBV6-4 and TRBJ2-5, with TRBD1 identical over 9 bases. This CDR3 is built from 15 residues. The V gene's germline CDR1 is MRHNA and CDR2 SNTAGT. V lost 9 bases and J lost 2; bases outside the gene matches: 10. The CDR3, as DNA: TGTGCCAGACCCTCCGGGGACAGGGTTCAAGAGACCCAGTACTTC. Translation gives CARPSGDRVQETQYF.

This clone has only a few counts. V gene TRBV25-1 combines with J gene TRBJ1-1, with D unresolved. The CDR3 totals 15 residues. Germline loops: CDR1 MGHDK, CDR2 SYGVNS. Trimming took 3 bases from V and 1 from J, leaving 12 bases between them. The DNA of the CDR3 is TGTGCCAGCAGTGAGCAGCCCGGTCGGAACACTGAAGCTTTCTTT. Amino acids: CASSEQPGRNTEAFF.

The chain is built from TRBV7-9 and TRBJ1-4; D is possibly TRBD1 (6 bases). CDR3 length equals 18 residues. The germline gives CDR1 SEHNR, CDR2 FQNEAQ (reference sequence). The V gene lost 1 base and the J gene lost 4 bases, with 19 bases spanning the gap. The CDR3 sequence is CASSLGTAFYGGNEKLFF. In DNA, the CDR3 is TGTGCCAGCAGCTTAGGGACAGCCTTTTATGGCGGTAATGAAAAACTGTTTTTT.

The chain joins TRBV2 to TRBJ1-2; D unresolved. The germline V gene has CDR1 SNHLY and CDR2 FYNNEI. There are 15 residues in the CDR3. The V and J ends lost 0 bases and 0 bases respectively, with 8 bases between them. CDR3 coding DNA: TGTGCCAGCAGTGAAGCGCGGGTATCTAACTATGGCTACACCTTC. Its protein product is CASSEARVSNYGYTF.

V usage is TRBV19 and J usage is TRBJ1-1; no definite D call. With 7 bases removed from V and 4 bases from J, the gap between germline ends came to 19 bases. CDR3 size: 15 residues. Germline V CDR1 and CDR2: LNHDA, SQIVND (reference sequence). The CDR3 sequence is CASTPLPGVSTEAFF. CDR3 DNA: TGTGCCAGTACCCCCCTCCCCGGGGTAAGCACTGAAGCTTTCTTT.

The chain uses TRBV6-2 or TRBV6-3 and TRBJ1-2; D uncertain. Between the trimmed V and J ends, which lost 5 bases and 1 base, there was a span of 14 bases. This CDR3 spans 15 amino acids. Germline CDR1 reads MNHEY; CDR2 reads SVGEGT. The CDR3 protein is CASSPFKNFNYGYTF. CDR3 in DNA: TGTGCCAGCAGTCCCTTTAAGAACTTTAACTATGGCTACACCTTC.

The J gene is TRBJ2-7, the V gene TRBV19; D tentatively reads TRBD1 or TRBD2 (5 bases each). With 7 bases removed from V and 0 bases from J, the gap between germline ends came to 13 bases. Per the germline V gene, CDR1 is LNHDA and CDR2 is SQIVND (reference sequence). The CDR3 is 14 residues long. The CDR3 spells CASNPTGLSYEQYF. The CDR3 DNA reads as TGTGCCAGTAACCCGACGGGGCTCTCCTACGAGCAGTACTTC. Looking up the rest from reference TRBV19 and TRBJ2-7 gives the full variable domain: DGGITQSPKYLFRKEGQNVTLSCEQNLNHDAMYWYRQDPGQGLRLIYYSQIVNDFQKGDIAEGYSVSREKKESFPLTVTSAQKNPTAFYLCASNPTGLSYEQYFGPGTRLTVT.